These 18 T cell receptor beta chains share one sample of origin, sequenced in a study of shared T cell receptors in the human thymus. The table came from immunoSEQ multiplex PCR; TCRdb's copy has only in-frame clones and leaves some out. The sample has 600,000 to 900,000 clones, 70% to 90% seen once; the top ten hold approximately 0.01%. These records were also assigned to another study, of human thymus T cells.

The specimen sequenced was thymocytes. The receptors were sampled from a girl less than two years old with a congenital heart defect.

V gene TRBV9 combines with J gene TRBJ1-1; 8 positions match TRBD1. The CDR3 contains 15 residues. The germline V gene has CDR1 SGDLS and CDR2 YYNGEE. J lost 1 base, V lost 0 bases, and 2 bases had no gene match. The CDR3 DNA sequence: TGTGCCAGCAGCGTAGGACAGGGGTGGAACACTGAAGCTTTCTTT. This translates into CASSVGQGWNTEAFF.

V gene TRBV29-1 combines with J gene TRBJ1-2; TRBD1 matches at 8 bases. After removal of 4 bases from V and 5 bases from J, the junction contained 3 bases not matched to a gene. Germline loops: CDR1 SQVTM, CDR2 ANQGSEA. CDR3 length: 12 residues. In nucleotides, the CDR3 is TGCAGCGTTGTTCAGGGGGCGTATGGCTACACCTTC. Translated, it gives CSVVQGAYGYTF.

The rearrangement links TRBV9 to TRBJ2-3, with 8 bases fitting TRBD2. Germline CDR1 is SGDLS and CDR2 is YYNGEE. After removal of 4 bases from V and 1 base from J, the junction contained 5 bases not matched to a gene. CDR3 length equals 15 residues. CDR3 in amino acids: CASSHGGGGTDTQYF. In DNA form, the CDR3 reads TGTGCCAGCAGCCACGGGGGGGGAGGCACAGATACGCAGTATTTT.

This clone has just one count. J is TRBJ2-3 and V is TRBV4-2; D is possibly TRBD2 (6 bases). Per the germline V gene, CDR1 is LGHNA and CDR2 is YNFKEQ. The CDR3 has 19 residues. V was clipped by 0 bases and J by 1 base, with 20 bases between them. The CDR3 reads CASSQDRYALADRTDTQYF. The CDR3 nucleotides read TGTGCCAGCAGCCAAGATCGTTATGCACTAGCAGATCGCACAGATACGCAGTATTTT.

The genes are TRBV21-1 and TRBJ1-4; the table's D call TRBD1 went unverified against the DNA. TRBV21-1 is termed a pseudogene. The CDR3 is made up of 15 amino acids. CDR3 in DNA: TGTGCCAGCAGCACGAGGACAGGTAGGAATGAAAAACTGTTTTTT. Encoded protein: CASSTRTGRNEKLFF.

The V call is TRBV7-9, the J call TRBJ1-1; a weak D match, TRBD1 (6 bases). The CDR3 extends over 16 amino acids. Germline V gene data show CDR1 as SEHNR and CDR2 as FQNEAQ (reference sequence). V lost 1 base and J 11 bases, leaving 23 bases between the germline ends. The CDR3 nucleotides are TGTGCCAGCAGCTTAGTGAGTCCCGGGACACTCTTTCCGGCTTTCTTT. This sequence encodes CASSLVSPGTLFPAFF.

The chain couples TRBV5-1 to TRBJ2-7, with D possibly matching TRBD2 (7 bases). The germline CDR1 and CDR2 sequences are SGHRS and YFSETQ. This CDR3 spans 16 amino acids. Trimming removed 1 base at V and 2 bases at J, with 16 bases between. The CDR3 is CASSLRWGGAAYEQYF. CDR3 coding DNA: TGCGCCAGCAGCTTGAGGTGGGGGGGCGCCGCCTACGAGCAGTACTTC.

There are a few counts of this clone. The CDR3 DNA sequence: TGCAGCGTTGTTGGGGCGGACTATGGCTACACCTTC. Translation gives CSVVGADYGYTF. V gene TRBV29-1 combines with J gene TRBJ1-2, with D maybe TRBD1 (5 bases). The CDR3 is 12 residues long. Trimming shortened V by 4 bases and J by 3 bases, and 9 bases separated the two germline ends. Germline CDR1 reads SQVTM; CDR2 reads ANQGSEA.

The genes are TRBV27 and TRBJ1-1, with 9 bases matching TRBD1. Looked up from germline, CDR1 is MNHEY and CDR2 is SMNVEV (reference sequence). This CDR3 spans 15 amino acids. The V segment lost 5 bases and the J segment 4 bases; nucleotides outside the gene matches: 8. DNA of the CDR3: TGTGCCAGCAGTCCCACGGACAGGGGAGGCACTGAAGCTTTCTTT. It codes for CASSPTDRGGTEAFF.

DNA of the CDR3: TGCGCCAGCAGCCAAGATCTTTACCCTAGCGGGACCTACAATGAGCAGTTCTTC. This sequence encodes CASSQDLYPSGTYNEQFF. The chain employs TRBV4-1 and TRBJ2-1; TRBD2 matches at 9 bases. J was trimmed by 2 bases and V by 0 bases; bases with no gene match: 8. The CDR3 is made up of 18 amino acids. Germline CDR1 is MGHRA and CDR2 is YSYEKL.

The chain couples TRBV10-3 to TRBJ1-1; tentative D call: TRBD1 (6 bases). The CDR3 is 17 residues long. Germline CDR1 is ENHRY and CDR2 is SYGVKD. The V end lost 5 bases, the J end lost 3 bases, and 22 bases lay between the germline ends. The CDR3 nucleotides are TGTGCCATCAGTTCATTCAAGGCGGGGGCAGGGGACACTGAAGCTTTCTTT. Its protein product is CAISSFKAGAGDTEAFF.

This chain joins TRBV5-6 and TRBJ1-2; TRBD1 matches 9 bases. CDR1 is SGHDT, CDR2 YYEEEE, per germline. CDR3 length: 15 amino acids. V was clipped by 3 bases and J by 7 bases; unmatched bases: 10. CDR3 sequence (DNA): TGTGCCAGCAGCTGGGGACAGGGCCCAACCGGTGGCTACACCTTC. Encoded protein: CASSWGQGPTGGYTF.

This clone was seen more than once but under ten times. The rearrangement uses TRBV4-2 and TRBJ1-3, with a weak D call TRBD1 (6 bases). The ends were cut back, 4 bases at V and 8 bases at J, with 9 bases in the middle. The length of the CDR3 is 12 residues. In germline, CDR1 is LGHNA, CDR2 YNFKEQ. This CDR3 is CASSPEGDTIYF. The CDR3 DNA is TGTGCCAGCAGCCCTGAGGGGGACACCATATATTTT.

V gene TRBV6-1 combines with J gene TRBJ2-7, with D hard to call. V lost 6 bases and J lost 3, with 9 bases in between. The length of the CDR3 is 12 residues. CDR1 is MNHNS, CDR2 SASEGT, per germline. The CDR3 here is CASRVSIYEQYF. Written as DNA, the CDR3 is TGTGCCAGCAGAGTGAGTATCTACGAGCAGTACTTC.

For this clone: Other nucleotide sequences in the sample specify the same CDR3. CDR3 sequence reads: CASSIPRLGQPVNQPQHF. CDR3 nucleotides: TGTGCCAGTAGTATACCGCGGCTGGGACAGCCCGTCAATCAGCCCCAGCATTTT. The chain uses TRBV19 and TRBJ1-5, with 7 bases matching TRBD1. J gave up 3 bases and V 2 bases, and 13 bases lay outside the gene matches. Germline values: CDR1 LNHDA, CDR2 SQIVND (reference sequence). CDR3 length equals 18 residues.

The V call is TRBV5-8, the J call TRBJ2-1; 13 bases fit TRBD2. Unmatched junction bases numbered 5, after V lost 4 bases and J lost 7 bases. This CDR3 spans 15 amino acids. The germline V gene has CDR1 SGHTS and CDR2 YDEGEE. In DNA form, the CDR3 reads TGTGCCAGCAGCGTCGGGACTAGCGGGGTTAATGAGCAGTTCTTC. It codes for CASSVGTSGVNEQFF.

This chain connects TRBV12-5 to TRBJ2-2; 9 bases line up with TRBD2. V lost 0 bases to trimming and J lost 2 bases; unmatched junction nucleotides: 10. CDR1 and CDR2 from the germline V gene are LGHNT and FRNRAP. CDR3 length: 19 residues. CDR3 protein: CASGLVQSGGLPNTGELFF. The CDR3 DNA is TGTGCTAGTGGTTTGGTACAAAGCGGGGGGCTACCAAACACCGGGGAGCTGTTTTTT.

This clone was counted only a few times. This chain uses TRBV30 with TRBJ2-1, with 13 bases identical to TRBD2. The CDR3 consists of 14 residues. CDR1 is GTSNPN, CDR2 SVGIG, per germline (reference sequence). J gave up 5 bases and V 5 bases, and 3 bases lay outside the gene matches. The CDR3 bases are TGTGCCTGGGGACTAGCGGGGGAGCACAATGAGCAGTTCTTC. This encodes CAWGLAGEHNEQFF.